This TCR beta chain stems from a study of T-cell reconstitution after alpha-beta-depleted transplantation in children. Only a few counts were recorded for this clonotype. The target antigen is unknown. The CDR3 has 14 amino acids. Germline trimming cut 6 bases from V and 1 base from J; bases unmatched to any gene: 4. Broader study findings: Reportedly, only several hundred clones from non-depleted graft cells drove alpha-beta T-cell counts at about two months.

Unique molecular identifiers were incorporated when the TCRbeta library was constructed. TCRdb passed the PCR reads through MiXCR, listing each CDR3 protein once. The data contain about 980,000 distinct CDR3 sequences, under 30% of them singletons. The chain links TRBV12-3 or TRBV12-4 to TRBJ2-5, with 8 bases fitting TRBD1. The receptor comes from a boy under two years old who had a stem cell transplant for SCID, so the T cells may come from the graft donor. The sample here was PBMCs, mostly from graft donor cells, taken 360 days after TCRalphabeta/CD19-depleted stem cell transplant. In nucleotides, the CDR3 is TGTGCCAGCAGCACTGGACAGGGCCAAGAGACCCAGTACTTC. Translated, it gives CASSTGQGQETQYF.